This record looks at one T cell receptor beta chain sequence and its context. Antigen specificity is unknown. This entry is derived from a study of cytomegalovirus exposure and HLA in healthy donors. The study, taken as a whole, reports: Indistinguishable V segments, including TRBV6-2 and TRBV6-3, were excluded. HLA alleles were associated with around 17,000 TCR beta sequences in a later analysis at 0.05 false discovery rate. Presence/absence analyses took donor sequencing depth as roughly uniform. A later analysis reportedly found that, within productive TCRs, an Asian-associated ancestry cluster had fewer N-insertions than the mean observed across the approximately 700 donors.

The junction had 7 bases not matched to a gene; V was cut back by 3 bases and J by 3 bases. The CDR3 runs to 15 residues. Germline V lookup: CDR1 KGHSH, CDR2 LQKENI. 13 Jbeta primers and 60 Vbeta primers were used for the PCR. Repertoires were generated with immunoSEQ multiplex PCR, while TCRdb's copy carries only in-frame clones and drops some. This sample carries more than 90,000 clones, with 3.7% going to the ten biggest clones. Sequenced material: PBMCs. The source is a man aged 25 to 45 in good health and CMV-seronegative. The V gene is TRBV18, the J gene TRBJ2-7, with 8 positions matching TRBD2. This chain's CDR3 is CASSPPGLGNYEQYF. CDR3 nucleotide sequence: TGTGCCAGCTCACCCCCGGGACTAGGAAACTACGAGCAGTACTTC.